This T cell receptor (beta chain) comes out of a study of T cell changes during pregnancy in multiple sclerosis. Sequencing was performed with immunoSEQ multiplex PCR; in TCRdb, only in-frame clones are kept and a portion is missing. This sample has just over 60,000 clones; 92% occur once, and the top ten carry around 2.8%. The germline gives CDR1 SEHNR, CDR2 FQNEAQ (reference sequence). The V end was cut by 4 bases, the J end by 0 bases, with 11 bases between. This CDR3 region has 15 residues. This receptor was taken from a female donor in good health, enrolled as a control in a pregnancy study. V and J are TRBV7-9 and TRBJ2-3; tentatively, D is TRBD2 (5 bases). The sequences come from peripheral blood, collected in the second trimester of pregnancy. CDR3 bases: TGTGCCAGCAGCTCCCAACGGACTAGCACAGATACGCAGTATTTT. Translation gives CASSSQRTSTDTQYF.